The source of this T cell receptor (beta chain) is a study of blood T cell repertoires in COVID-19 (TCRdb year 2020). With regard to the full study: Samples from collaborators originated in the United States, Italy and Spain and spanned both the acute and convalescent phases of COVID-19. Sample metadata almost always included a de-identified subject ID, COVID-19 status, age in years and sex. The samples were drawn from two sources: the first 160 participants of the ongoing ImmuneRACE study, and 1,000 to 1,500 subjects contributed by 6 global collaborators. A freely available public database, intended as a resource for researchers studying the immune response to SARS-CoV-2, is where the repertoires were released. Subjects who had been exposed to COVID-19, were actively infected with it, or had recovered from it provided the deeply sampled blood TCRbeta repertoires that made up the dataset. HLA class I and class II types, where available, came from metadata supplied by the sample provider rather than from assay-based typing. The prospective study material was composed of cDNA or gDNA derived from T cells, B-cell-depleted T cells, or PBMCs.

Details on this clone: Its antigen is still unknown. Base quality data are lacking; no much larger clone is found one base away.

The immunoSEQ Assay, a bias-controlled multiplex PCR, was used to amplify TCRbeta CDR3 regions from genomic DNA. Regarding the original processing steps: Nucleated cell counts per sample were estimated from amplification of reference gene primers within the assay. To quantify the absolute abundance of each unique TCRbeta CDR3 rearrangement, sequence reads were collapsed and filtered. For each sample, productive Simpson clonality was calculated as the square root of Simpson's diversity index across productive rearrangements. This is the immuneACCESS table as TCRdb keeps it, with only in-frame sequences that have V and J called. A part of the clones is gone; compared with another copy, unresolved V genes explain less than half, and the rest is unexplained. V and J calls plus clone size are reproduced from that table; the DNA served to infer D and trimming. The table for this sample lists 200,000 to 250,000 clones; 85% to 90% of them were counted only once. The ten largest clones add up to roughly a tenth of the sample.

Findings and caveats that apply to the study as a whole: The quantity of clinical and demographic metadata differed by source and by participant and was supplied without curation.

V loses 0 bases at its end and J loses 8 bases; junction bases beyond the gene matches: 7. CDR1 is given as SGDLS and CDR2 as YYNGEE, both from the germline V gene. Measured from the cysteine to the phenylalanine, the CDR3 is 14 residues long. Only CDR3 DNA is held: 42 bases, read in frame from base 1. At one collaborating source in Seattle, patients were enrolled during active infection and were followed longitudinally through the course of disease. Collaborating institutions collected whole blood in K2EDTA tubes following their own protocols. For TCRbeta analysis, collaborator samples were shipped as frozen whole blood, as isolated PBMCs, or as DNA extracted from either sample type.

The source material was peripheral blood. The chain couples TRBV9 to TRBJ2-7; a stretch of 8 junction bases matches TRBD2. This clonotype was sampled from a woman in her 50s with COVID-19, enrolled during active disease. The DNA sequence reads TGTGCCAGCAGCGTAGAGGGGACTAGGGCCAAGCAGTACTTC. Its protein is CASSVEGTRAKQYF.